The 17 T cell receptor beta chains given below trace back to one sample, sequenced in a study of blood T cell repertoires in COVID-19. Method: immunoSEQ multiplex PCR; TCRdb's copy keeps in-frame clones and lacks some. The profile shows roughly 200,000 clones, around nine tenths of them singletons. Source material: PBMCs or T cells enriched from blood (not recorded which). The receptors stem from a woman between 25 and 40 years old with acute COVID-19.

The V call is TRBV7-3, the J call TRBJ2-7, with a tentative D call TRBD2 (6 bases). Germline CDR1 SGHTA, CDR2 FQGTGA. Trimming took 5 bases from V and 0 from J, leaving 8 bases between them. The CDR3 covers 13 residues. The CDR3 spells CASSGGASYEQYF. DNA of the CDR3: TGTGCCAGCAGCGGCGGGGCCTCCTACGAGCAGTACTTC.

This chain connects TRBV9 to TRBJ2-3, with 9 bases identical to TRBD2. Germline assignment: CDR1 SGDLS and CDR2 YYNGEE. This CDR3 has 16 residues. Trimming took 1 base from V and 4 from J; bases not matched to a gene: 7. CDR3 DNA: TGTGCCAGCAGCGTACTTCTAGCGGGGTTTGCAGATACGCAGTATTTT. Translation: CASSVLLAGFADTQYF.

The V gene is TRBV19, the J gene TRBJ1-4; TRBD1 matches 7 bases. The CDR3 totals 17 residues. V lost 6 bases and J lost 2; bases outside the gene matches: 12. Germline CDR1 is LNHDA and CDR2 is SQIVND (reference sequence). The CDR3 DNA follows: TGTGCCAGTAGCTTGACAGGGCCCGTGCCCACTAATGAAAAACTGTTTTTT. It is translated as CASSLTGPVPTNEKLFF. Looking up the rest from reference TRBV19 and TRBJ1-4 gives the full variable domain: DGGITQSPKYLFRKEGQNVTLSCEQNLNHDAMYWYRQDPGQGLRLIYYSQIVNDFQKGDIAEGYSVSREKKESFPLTVTSAQKNPTAFYLCASSLTGPVPTNEKLFFGSGTQLSVL.

The chain recombines TRBV5-1 with TRBJ1-6; D possibly corresponds to TRBD1 (5 bases). V lost 0 bases, J lost 8 bases, and 18 bases lay in between. The CDR3 runs 17 residues. The germline CDR1 and CDR2 sequences are SGHRS and YFSETQ. Written as DNA, the CDR3 is TGCGCCAGCAGCTTGGATTCAGTTAGGGGCAGACATTCACCCCTCCACTTT. It encodes CASSLDSVRGRHSPLHF. The whole variable domain, remainder taken from reference TRBV5-1 and TRBJ1-6, is KAGVTQTPRYLIKTRGQQVTLSCSPISGHRSVSWYQQTPGQGLQFLFEYFSETQRNKGNFPGRFSGRQFSNSRSEMNVSTLELGDSALYLCASSLDSVRGRHSPLHFGNGTRLTVT.

The J gene is TRBJ2-5, the V gene TRBV30, with 16 nucleotides matching TRBD2. Germline assignment: CDR1 GTSNPN and CDR2 SVGIG (reference sequence). Unmatched junction bases numbered 3, after V lost 5 bases and J lost 9 bases. The CDR3 has 13 amino acids. CDR3 region: CAWGTSGGVSQYF. Written as DNA, the CDR3 is TGTGCCTGGGGGACTAGCGGGGGGGTCTCCCAGTACTTC.

The V and J genes are TRBV6-2 or TRBV6-3 and TRBJ1-1; D is unresolved. Germline V gene sequence: CDR1 MNHEY, CDR2 SVGEGT. There are 15 residues in the CDR3. V was trimmed by 2 bases and J by 5 bases, leaving 15 bases between them. In nucleotides, the CDR3 is TGTGCCAGCAGTTACCCACAAAGGATCGGGACTGAAGCTTTCTTT. This codes for CASSYPQRIGTEAFF.

V gene TRBV29-1 combines with J gene TRBJ2-7; D may be TRBD1 (7 bases). V was shortened by 5 bases and J by 0 bases, with 32 bases between the two germline ends. CDR3 length: 20 residues. Germline V gene data show CDR1 as SQVTM and CDR2 as ANQGSEA. CDR3 amino acids: CSVSLWGELVGQKFSYEQYF. CDR3 DNA sequence: TGCAGCGTTTCTTTATGGGGGGAACTCGTGGGACAGAAATTCTCCTACGAGCAGTACTTC.

The CDR3 sequence is CASSLQGGQGIYEQFF. The CDR3 bases are TGCGCCAGCAGCCTCCAAGGGGGACAGGGTATCTATGAGCAGTTCTTC. The chain couples TRBV4-1 to TRBJ2-1; TRBD1 agrees at 9 bases. V lost 4 bases to trimming and J lost 8 bases; unmatched junction nucleotides: 12. Germline V lookup: CDR1 MGHRA, CDR2 YSYEKL. This CDR3 region has 16 residues.

The chain has TRBV29-1 and TRBJ2-7; maybe TRBD2 (5 bases). The CDR3 has 12 residues. Germline assignment: CDR1 SQVTM and CDR2 ANQGSEA. Trimming cost V 4 bases and J 6 bases, with 13 bases left between them. CDR3 sequence reads: CSVGRGVGEQYF. CDR3 DNA sequence: TGCAGCGTTGGCCGGGGAGTTGGCGAGCAGTACTTC.

This clone showed up just once. This chain joins TRBV10-3 and TRBJ1-2; 9 bases match TRBD1. The germline gives CDR1 ENHRY, CDR2 SYGVKD. Germline trimming cut 6 bases from V and 6 bases from J; bases unmatched to any gene: 5. The CDR3 has 13 amino acids. CDR3 protein: CAIRMGQGDGYTF. DNA for the CDR3: TGTGCCATCAGAATGGGACAGGGCGATGGCTACACCTTC.

The J gene is TRBJ2-5, the V gene TRBV6-5; 15 bases align to TRBD2. CDR1 MNHEY and CDR2 SVGAGI come from the germline V gene. There are 15 residues in the CDR3. The V and J ends lost 5 bases and 9 bases, in that order; junction bases with no gene match: 7. The CDR3, as DNA: TGTGCCAGCAGTCCAGGACTAGCGGGGGGGCCGCCCCAGTACTTC. The encoded protein is CASSPGLAGGPPQYF.

This clone was observed a few times. The V call is TRBV28, the J call TRBJ1-2; D remains ambiguous. This CDR3 comprises 12 residues. Trimming shortened V by 7 bases and J by 8 bases, and 14 bases separated the two germline ends. Germline V gene lookup returns CDR1 MDHEN and CDR2 SYDVKM. The DNA for the CDR3 is TGTGCCAGCACCAGAGAGCGTTTGGGCTACACCTTC. Encoded protein: CASTRERLGYTF.

This chain connects TRBV28 to TRBJ2-3; TRBD2 matches 10 bases. Per the germline V gene, CDR1 is MDHEN and CDR2 is SYDVKM. CDR3 length equals 15 residues. V lost 5 bases to trimming and J lost 5 bases; unmatched junction nucleotides: 7. The CDR3 here is CASSPSAGGVDTQYF. For the CDR3, the DNA is TGTGCCAGCAGTCCGTCAGCGGGGGGGGTAGATACGCAGTATTTT. The whole variable domain, remainder taken from reference TRBV28 and TRBJ2-3, is DVKVTQSSRYLVKRTGEKVFLECVQDMDHENMFWYRQDPGLGLRLIYFSYDVKMKEKGDIPEGYSVSREKKERFSLILESASTNQTSMYLCASSPSAGGVDTQYFGPGTRLTVL.

V usage is TRBV19 and J usage is TRBJ2-7, with D perhaps matching TRBD1 (5 bases). V was cut by 2 bases and J by 3 bases, with 8 bases left in between. The CDR3 runs to 13 residues. CDR1 and CDR2 from the germline V gene are LNHDA and SQIVND (reference sequence). CDR3 DNA: TGTGCCAGTAGTATACGAAGGGGCTACGAGCAGTACTTC. Its translation is CASSIRRGYEQYF.

A word on this clone: Other DNA sequences in the same sample also yield this CDR3. The V and J genes are TRBV19 and TRBJ1-5; 9 nucleotides align to TRBD1. Trimming cost V 4 bases and J 1 base; bases outside gene matches: 2. The germline V gene has CDR1 LNHDA and CDR2 SQIVND (reference sequence). This CDR3 contains 15 residues. The CDR3 coding sequence is TGTGCCAGTAGTACGACAGGGGGGAGCAATCAGCCCCAGCATTTT. Translating it yields CASSTTGGSNQPQHF.

The chain recombines TRBV12-3 or TRBV12-4 with TRBJ1-2; no clear D gene. V was pared by 3 bases and J by 7 bases, with 12 bases between. The CDR3 runs 13 residues. The CDR3 DNA reads as TGTGCCAGCAGTTTTAGTGAGGGTTCTGGCTACACCTTC. It codes for CASSFSEGSGYTF.

This clone was seen just once. The chain carries TRBV27 and TRBJ2-1; 8 positions agree with TRBD2. Germline CDR1 and CDR2: MNHEY and SMNVEV (reference sequence). The V gene end was trimmed by 3 bases and the J gene end by 8 bases; junction bases not matched to a gene: 9. This CDR3 comprises 15 residues. CDR3 DNA sequence: TGTGCCAGCAGTTTTAGCGGGGACTCTAGGGATGAGCAGTTCTTC. Translation: CASSFSGDSRDEQFF.